The source of this T cell receptor (beta chain) is a study of CD8 T cells in ankylosing spondylitis. This clonotype occurred once. Antigen unknown. Quantitative 5'-RACE with molecular barcodes generated TCR beta libraries. TCRdb re-derived calls from the 5' RACE reads in MiXCR, one entry per CDR3 protein. The data contain about 540,000 distinct CDR3 sequences, more than 9.5% of them seen just once; the ten biggest clones take up almost 7%. This CDR3 has 13 residues. V was shortened by 6 bases and J by 1 base, with 11 bases between the two germline ends. Germline CDR1 and CDR2: SQVTM and ANQGSEA. Whole-study findings and limits: What appeared characteristic of ankylosing spondylitis blood was a TCR beta motif of several highly homologous variants. Disease-linked clones reportedly showed significant enrichment in matched ankylosing spondylitis synovial fluid. CD8+ cells made up the disease-linked clones, which were relatively rare in peripheral blood.

The material sequenced was blood, either unsorted or a sorted T cell fraction (not recorded which). This TCR was recovered from a male donor with ankylosing spondylitis. The chain combines TRBV29-1 with TRBJ2-3; weak D call: TRBD2 (6 bases). CDR3 nucleotide sequence: TGCAGCGTGGGCCCTAGCGGCACAGATACGCAGTATTTT. Its translation: CSVGPSGTDTQYF.